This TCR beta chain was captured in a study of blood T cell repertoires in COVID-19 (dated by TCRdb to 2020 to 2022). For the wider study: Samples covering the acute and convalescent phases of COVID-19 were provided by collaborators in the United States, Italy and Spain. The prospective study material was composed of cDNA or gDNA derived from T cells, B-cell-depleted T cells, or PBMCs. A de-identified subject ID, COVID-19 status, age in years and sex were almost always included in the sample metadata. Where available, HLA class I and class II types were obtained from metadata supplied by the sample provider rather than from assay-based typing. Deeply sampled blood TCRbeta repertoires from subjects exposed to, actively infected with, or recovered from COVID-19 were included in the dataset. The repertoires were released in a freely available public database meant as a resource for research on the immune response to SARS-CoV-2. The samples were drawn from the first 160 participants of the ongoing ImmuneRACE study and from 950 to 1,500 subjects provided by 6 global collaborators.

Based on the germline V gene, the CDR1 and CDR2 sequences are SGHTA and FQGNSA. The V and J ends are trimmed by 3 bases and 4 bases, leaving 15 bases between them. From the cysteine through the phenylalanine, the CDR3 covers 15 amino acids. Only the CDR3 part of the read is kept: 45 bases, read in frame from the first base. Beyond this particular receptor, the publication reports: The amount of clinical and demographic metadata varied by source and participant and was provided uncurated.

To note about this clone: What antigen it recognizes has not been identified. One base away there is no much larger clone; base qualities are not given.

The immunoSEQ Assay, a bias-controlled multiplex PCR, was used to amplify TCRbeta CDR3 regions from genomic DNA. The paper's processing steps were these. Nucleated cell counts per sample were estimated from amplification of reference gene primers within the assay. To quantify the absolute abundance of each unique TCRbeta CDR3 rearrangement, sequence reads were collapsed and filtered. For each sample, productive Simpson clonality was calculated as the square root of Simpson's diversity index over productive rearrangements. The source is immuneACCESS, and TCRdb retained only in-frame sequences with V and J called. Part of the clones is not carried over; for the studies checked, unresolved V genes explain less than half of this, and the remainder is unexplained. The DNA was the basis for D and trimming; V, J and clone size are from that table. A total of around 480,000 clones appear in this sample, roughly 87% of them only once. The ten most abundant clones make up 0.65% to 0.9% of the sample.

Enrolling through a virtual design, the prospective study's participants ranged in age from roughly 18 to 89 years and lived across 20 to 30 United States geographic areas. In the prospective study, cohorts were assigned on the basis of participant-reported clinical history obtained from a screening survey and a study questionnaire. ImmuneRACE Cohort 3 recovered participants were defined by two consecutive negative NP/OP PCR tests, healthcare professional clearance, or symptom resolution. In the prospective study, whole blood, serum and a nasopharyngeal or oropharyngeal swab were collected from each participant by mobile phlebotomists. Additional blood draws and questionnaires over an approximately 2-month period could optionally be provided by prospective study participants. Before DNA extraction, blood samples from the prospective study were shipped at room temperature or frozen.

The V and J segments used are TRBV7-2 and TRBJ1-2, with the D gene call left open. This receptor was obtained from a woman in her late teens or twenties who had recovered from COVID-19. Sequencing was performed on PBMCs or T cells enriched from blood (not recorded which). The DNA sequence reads TGTGCCAGCAGCTTGTCGGCGGATTTGGCCTATGGCTACACCTTC. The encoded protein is CASSLSADLAYGYTF.